This T cell receptor (beta chain) derives from a study of blood T cell repertoires in COVID-19 (dated by TCRdb to 2018 to 2021). Background on the whole study: Collaborator samples came from the United States, Italy and Spain and covered acute and convalescent phases of COVID-19. The prospective study material was composed of cDNA or gDNA derived from T cells, B-cell-depleted T cells, or PBMCs. Subjects who had been exposed to COVID-19, were actively infected with it, or had recovered from it provided the deeply sampled blood TCRbeta repertoires that made up the dataset. The repertoires were made available in a free public database intended to serve as a resource for research on the immune response to SARS-CoV-2. The samples were drawn from the first 160 participants of the ongoing ImmuneRACE study and from some 1,300 subjects provided by 6 global collaborators. Sample metadata almost always included a de-identified subject ID, COVID-19 status, age in years and sex. Where available, HLA class I and class II types were taken from metadata supplied by the sample provider and were not determined by assay-based typing. General study outcomes and caveats: The amount of clinical and demographic metadata varied by source and participant and was provided uncurated.

The immunoSEQ Assay, a bias-controlled multiplex PCR, was used to amplify TCRbeta CDR3 regions from genomic DNA. For the original study's pipeline: The number of nucleated cells in each sample was estimated by amplification of reference gene primers within the assay. Sequence reads were collapsed and filtered to measure the absolute abundance of every unique TCRbeta CDR3 rearrangement. For each sample, productive Simpson clonality was calculated as the square root of Simpson's diversity index over productive rearrangements. The immuneACCESS repertoire file appears here via TCRdb, limited to in-frame rearrangements. These files lack a portion of the clones; in checked studies, under half of the deficit traces to unresolved V genes, and the cause of the others is not known. The V and J calls and the clone size are those of that table, but D and trimming were determined from the DNA. Recorded for this sample are some 80,000 clones; about 76% of them occurred a single time. The ten largest clones represent 20% of the sample.

This clone was seen a few times. The target of this receptor is not known. No much larger clone is present one base from it, and per-base qualities are unavailable. Whole blood was collected in K2EDTA tubes by collaborating institutions according to the institutions' own protocols. For TCRbeta analysis, collaborators shipped samples in one of three forms: frozen whole blood, isolated PBMCs, or DNA extracted from either of those sample types. The sequenced material came from peripheral blood. The sequence was collected from a woman of 80 years or more with active or convalescent COVID-19.

In nucleotide form, the sequence is TGTGCCAGCAGACTGTACACTGAAGCTTTCTTT. The resulting protein is CASRLYTEAFF. The rearranged segments are TRBV2 and TRBJ1-1, with the identity of the D gene unclear. V is clipped by 6 bases and J by 3 bases, and the sequence between their germline boundaries is 5 bases long. Its CDR3 holds 11 amino acids, cysteine through phenylalanine. Only the CDR3 DNA is retained, 33 bases long and in frame from the first base. CDR1 and CDR2 are read off the germline V gene as SNHLY and FYNNEI. Joined to the reference TRBV2 and TRBJ1-1 proteins, this CDR3 gives the full variable domain: EPEVTQTPSHQVTQMGQEVILRCVPISNHLYFYWYRQILGQKVEFLVSFYNNEISEKSEIFDDQFSVERPDGSNFTLKIRSTKLEDSAMYFCASRLYTEAFFGQGTRLTVV.